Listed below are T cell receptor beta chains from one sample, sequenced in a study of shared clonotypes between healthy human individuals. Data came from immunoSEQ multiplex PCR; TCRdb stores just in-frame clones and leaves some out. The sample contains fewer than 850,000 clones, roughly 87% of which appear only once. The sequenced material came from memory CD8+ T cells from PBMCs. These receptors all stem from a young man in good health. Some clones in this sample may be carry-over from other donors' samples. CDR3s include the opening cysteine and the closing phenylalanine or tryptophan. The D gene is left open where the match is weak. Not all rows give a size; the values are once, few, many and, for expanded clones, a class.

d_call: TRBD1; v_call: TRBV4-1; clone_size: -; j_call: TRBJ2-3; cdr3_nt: TGCGCCAGCAGCCAAGCCGACAGGGTTGGACGGACAGATACGCAGTATTTT; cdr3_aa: CASSQADRVGRTDTQYF
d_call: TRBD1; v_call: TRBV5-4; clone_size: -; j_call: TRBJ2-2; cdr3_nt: TGTGCCAGCAGCTTAGAGAACCTGGGGGACAGGAACACCGGGGAGCTGTTTTTT; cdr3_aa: CASSLENLGDRNTGELFF
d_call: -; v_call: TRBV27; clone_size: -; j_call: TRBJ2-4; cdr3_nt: TGTGCCAGCAGCCCAGGGAGGTCCAAAAACATTCAGTACTTC; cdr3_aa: CASSPGRSKNIQYF
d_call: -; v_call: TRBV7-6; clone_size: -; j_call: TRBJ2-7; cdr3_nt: TGTGCCAGCAGCCAAACCCCCGGACACATCTACGAGCAGTACTTC; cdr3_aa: CASSQTPGHIYEQYF
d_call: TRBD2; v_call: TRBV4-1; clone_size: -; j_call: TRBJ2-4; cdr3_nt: TGCGCCAGCAGCCCGGACCCGACTAGCGGGAGTTTGGACATTCAGTACTTC; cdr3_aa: CASSPDPTSGSLDIQYF
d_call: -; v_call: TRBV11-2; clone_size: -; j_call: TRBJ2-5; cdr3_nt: TGTGCCAGCAGCCCCTGGAGCGGAGACGAGCATAGGGGCCAGTACTTC; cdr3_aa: CASSPWSGDEHRGQYF
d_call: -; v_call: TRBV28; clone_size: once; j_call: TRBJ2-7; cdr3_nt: TGTGCCAGCAGTTTTTGGGGCGAGCAGTACTTC; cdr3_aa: CASSFWGEQYF
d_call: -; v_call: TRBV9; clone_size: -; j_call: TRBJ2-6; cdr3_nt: TGTGCCAGCAGCGACTGGACAGAGGTCCTGACTTTC; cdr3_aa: CASSDWTEVLTF
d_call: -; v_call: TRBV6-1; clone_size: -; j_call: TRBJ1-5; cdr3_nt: TGTGCCAGCAAAGTGATTGGGCTGGGCAATCAGCCCCAGCATTTT; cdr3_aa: CASKVIGLGNQPQHF
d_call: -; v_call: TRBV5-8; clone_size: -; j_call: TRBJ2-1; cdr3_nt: TGTGCCAGCAGCTTGACGGACGCCGGGTACAATGAGCAGTTCTTC; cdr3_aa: CASSLTDAGYNEQFF
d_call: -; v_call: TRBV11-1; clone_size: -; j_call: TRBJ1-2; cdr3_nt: TGTGCCAGCAGCTCCCGTGACAGAAGTAACTATGGCTACACCTTC; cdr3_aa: CASSSRDRSNYGYTF
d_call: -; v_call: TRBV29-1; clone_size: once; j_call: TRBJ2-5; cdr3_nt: TGCAGCGTGGAAGGACATGAGGGTCCGGAGACCCAGTACTTC; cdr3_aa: CSVEGHEGPETQYF
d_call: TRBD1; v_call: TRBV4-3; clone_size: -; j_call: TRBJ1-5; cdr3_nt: TGCGCCAGCAGCCAAGGCCGAAATCGCAGGGGGGTCCAGCCCCAGCATTTT; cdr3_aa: CASSQGRNRRGVQPQHF
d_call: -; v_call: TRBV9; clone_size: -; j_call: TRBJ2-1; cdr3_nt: TGTGCCAGCAGCGTGTACGGCGGCATCTCCTACAATGAGCAGTTCTTC; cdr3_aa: CASSVYGGISYNEQFF
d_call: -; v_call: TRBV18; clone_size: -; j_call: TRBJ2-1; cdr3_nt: TGTGCCAGCTCACCCGCCCCAGGGAGCAATGAGCAGTTCTTC; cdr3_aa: CASSPAPGSNEQFF
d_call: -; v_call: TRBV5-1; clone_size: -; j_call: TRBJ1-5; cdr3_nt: TGCGCCAGCAGCTTGGGTTATAATCAGCCCCAGCATTTT; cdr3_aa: CASSLGYNQPQHF
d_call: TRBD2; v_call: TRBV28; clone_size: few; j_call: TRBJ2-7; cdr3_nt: TGTGCCAGCAGTTCACCCCCTAGCGGGTTATCCTACGAGCAGTACTTC; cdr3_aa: CASSSPPSGLSYEQYF